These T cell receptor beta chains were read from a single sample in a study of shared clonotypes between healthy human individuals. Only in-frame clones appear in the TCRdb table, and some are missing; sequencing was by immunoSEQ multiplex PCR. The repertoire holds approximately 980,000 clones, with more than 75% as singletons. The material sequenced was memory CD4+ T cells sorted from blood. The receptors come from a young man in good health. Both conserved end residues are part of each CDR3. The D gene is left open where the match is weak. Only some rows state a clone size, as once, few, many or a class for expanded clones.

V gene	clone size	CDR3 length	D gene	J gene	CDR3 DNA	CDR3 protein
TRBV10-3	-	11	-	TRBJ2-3	TGTGCCATCACCGCGGCAGATACGCAGTATTTT	CAITAADTQYF
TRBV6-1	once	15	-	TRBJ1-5	TGTGCCAGCAGTGAAGAGCTAGGGGGCAATCAGCCCCAGCATTTT	CASSEELGGNQPQHF
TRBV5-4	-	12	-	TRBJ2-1	TGTGCCAGCAGCCCAGACGGGAATGAGCAGTTCTTC	CASSPDGNEQFF
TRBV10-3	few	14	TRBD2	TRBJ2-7	TGTGCCATCGCCGCTAGCGGGGGCACCTACGAGCAGTACTTC	CAIAASGGTYEQYF
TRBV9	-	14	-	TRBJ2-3	TGTGCCAGCAGCGGGACTGTCAGCACAGATACGCAGTATTTT	CASSGTVSTDTQYF
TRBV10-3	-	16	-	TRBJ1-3	TGTGCCATCAGTGAGTCGGGAGGGAGCTCTGGAAACACCATATATTTT	CAISESGGSSGNTIYF
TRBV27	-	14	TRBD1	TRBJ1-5	TGTGCCAGCAGTTTGGCAGGGGGGCCTCAGCCCCAGCATTTT	CASSLAGGPQPQHF
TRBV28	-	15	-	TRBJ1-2	TGTGCCAGCAGCCCCGGGAATTCGGACGGTCTTGGCTACACCTTC	CASSPGNSDGLGYTF
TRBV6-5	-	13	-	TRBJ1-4	TGTGCCAGCAGTGAGACAGGTGATGAAAAACTGTTTTTT	CASSETGDEKLFF
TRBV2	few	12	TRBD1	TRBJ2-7	TGTGCCAGCAGTTCACAGGGGCGCGAGCAGTACTTC	CASSSQGREQYF
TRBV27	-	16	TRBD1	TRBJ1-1	TGTGCCAGCAGTTCTACCGGGACAGGCGGAATAGTTGAAGCTTTCTTT	CASSSTGTGGIVEAFF
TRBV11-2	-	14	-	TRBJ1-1	TGTGCCAGCAGCTTAGCAGACAGCATCACTGAAGCTTTCTTT	CASSLADSITEAFF
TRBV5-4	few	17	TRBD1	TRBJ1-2	TGTGCCAGCAGCTCCATGGGTGGACAGGGGAAGGGGCCGGGCTACACCTTC	CASSSMGGQGKGPGYTF
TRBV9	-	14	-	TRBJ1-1	TGTGCCAGCACGCCAGGCTTGTTTCAAACTGAAGCTTTCTTT	CASTPGLFQTEAFF
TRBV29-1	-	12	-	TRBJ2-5	TGCAGCGTTGAAAGCCCAGGAGAGACCCAGTACTTC	CSVESPGETQYF
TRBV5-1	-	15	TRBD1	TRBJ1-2	TGCGCCAGCGGTCTAGGGACAGGGGGCGCGGATGGCTACACCTTC	CASGLGTGGADGYTF
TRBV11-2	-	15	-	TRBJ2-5	TGTGCCAGCAGCTTCCAGAGGGACACATTCGAGGAGCAGTACTTC	CASSFQRDTFEEQYF
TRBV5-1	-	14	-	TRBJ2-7	TGCGCCAGCAGCTTGGCACAGGGATTGTACGAGCAGTACTTC	CASSLAQGLYEQYF
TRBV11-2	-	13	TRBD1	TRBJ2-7	TGTGCCAGCAGCGTAGGGGGCCAACCGCAGCAGTACTTC	CASSVGGQPQQYF
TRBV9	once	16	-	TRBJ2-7	TGTGCCAGCAGCGTAGGGGGTAGGCTAAGCTCCTACGAGCAGTACTTC	CASSVGGRLSSYEQYF
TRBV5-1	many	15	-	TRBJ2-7	TGCGCCAGCAGCTTGGCCCCAGGGCCCTCCTACGAGCAGTACTTC	CASSLAPGPSYEQYF
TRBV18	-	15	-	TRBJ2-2	TGTGCCAGCTCACCGAATCCGGGAGCCACCGGGGAGCTGTTTTTT	CASSPNPGATGELFF
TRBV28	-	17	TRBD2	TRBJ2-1	TGTGCCAGCAGTTTAATGCCCCGCGGGGGGGCCTGGAATGAGCAGTTCTTC	CASSLMPRGGAWNEQFF
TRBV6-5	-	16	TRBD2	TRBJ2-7	TGTGCCAGCAGTTACTCAGGACTAGCGGGCCACTACGAGCAGTACTTC	CASSYSGLAGHYEQYF
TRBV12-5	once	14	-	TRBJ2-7	TGTGCTAGTGCCCTTTTTGGGCCGCAATACGAGCAGTACTTC	CASALFGPQYEQYF
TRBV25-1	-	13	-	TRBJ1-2	TGTGCCAGCAGCCTAAATGAGGGGGGCCCGCCAACCTTC	CASSLNEGGPPTF
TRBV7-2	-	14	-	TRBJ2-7	TGTGCCAGCAGCTTGGCGCTAGCGAACTACGAGCAGTACTTC	CASSLALANYEQYF
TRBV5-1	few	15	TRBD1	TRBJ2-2	TGCGCCAGCAGCCCGTGGACAGGGGGCATCGGGGAGCTGTTTTTT	CASSPWTGGIGELFF
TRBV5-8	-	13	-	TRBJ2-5	TGTGCCAGCAGCTTGACAGTTCAAGAGACCCAGTACTTC	CASSLTVQETQYF
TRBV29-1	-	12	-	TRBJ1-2	TGCAGCGCTGAGGGGGGGGACTATGGCTACACCTTC	CSAEGGDYGYTF
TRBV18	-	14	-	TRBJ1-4	TGTGCCAGCTCACGAAACAGCCTTAATGAAAAACTGTTTTTT	CASSRNSLNEKLFF
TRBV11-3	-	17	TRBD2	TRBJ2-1	TGTGCCAGCAGCTTAGATGCGAGCGGGGGGGCGCTCAGAGAGCAGTTCTTC	CASSLDASGGALREQFF
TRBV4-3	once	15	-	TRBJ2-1	TGCGCCAGCAGCCAAGATTGGCTAGCGTACAATGAGCAGTTCTTC	CASSQDWLAYNEQFF
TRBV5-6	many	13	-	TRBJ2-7	TGTGCCAGCAGCTTAACGGTCTCCTACGAGCAGTACTTC	CASSLTVSYEQYF
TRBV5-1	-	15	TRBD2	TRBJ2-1	TGCGCCAGCAGGCTAGCGGGAGGGCCCTCAGATGAGCAGTTCTTC	CASRLAGGPSDEQFF
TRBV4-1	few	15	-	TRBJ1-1	TGCGCCAGCAGGAACAATCTGGGGGTTGGGACTGAAGCTTTCTTT	CASRNNLGVGTEAFF
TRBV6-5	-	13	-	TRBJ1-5	TGTGCCAGCAGCCTCAGACAGAATCAGCCCCAGCATTTT	CASSLRQNQPQHF
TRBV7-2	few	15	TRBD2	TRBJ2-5	TGTGCCAGCAGCCTAGGTCGGCTAGCGGGGGGGACCCAGTACTTC	CASSLGRLAGGTQYF
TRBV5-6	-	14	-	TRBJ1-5	TGTGCCAGCAGCTCGGCAGGGGGCAATCAGCCCCAGCATTTT	CASSSAGGNQPQHF
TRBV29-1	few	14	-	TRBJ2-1	TGCAGCGTCCCGTCGACAGGCCCGTACAATGAGCAGTTCTTC	CSVPSTGPYNEQFF
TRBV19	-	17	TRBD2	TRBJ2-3	TGTGCCAGTAGTCCGACCGGGACTATCATCCGCACAGATACGCAGTATTTT	CASSPTGTIIRTDTQYF
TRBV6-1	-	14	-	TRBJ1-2	TGTGCCAGCAGTGCCCAACAGGGTTCCTATGGCTACACCTTC	CASSAQQGSYGYTF
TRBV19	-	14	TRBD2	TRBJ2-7	TGTGCCAGTACCCCTAGCGGAACCTACACTGAGCAGTACTTC	CASTPSGTYTEQYF
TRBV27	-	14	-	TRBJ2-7	TGTGCCAGGTCCGGGGTCGGACCGCTTGGAGAGCAGTACTTC	CARSGVGPLGEQYF
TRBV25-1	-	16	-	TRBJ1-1	TGTGCCAGCAGTGAATCAAATGTGGTCCGAAACACTGAAGCTTTCTTT	CASSESNVVRNTEAFF
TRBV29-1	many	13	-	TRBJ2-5	TGCAGCGTTGCAACGCGGGTAGCGGAGACCCAGTACTTC	CSVATRVAETQYF
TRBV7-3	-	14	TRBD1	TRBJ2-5	TGTGCCAGCAGCCAAACAGGGGGCCAAGAGACCCAGTACTTC	CASSQTGGQETQYF
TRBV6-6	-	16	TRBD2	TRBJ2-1	TGTGCCAGCAGCTTTAGCGGGGGGAGCTCCTACAATGAGCAGTTCTTC	CASSFSGGSSYNEQFF
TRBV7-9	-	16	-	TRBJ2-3	TGTGCCAGCAGCTTAGGGGTGGCGGGGGCCACAGATACGCAGTATTTT	CASSLGVAGATDTQYF
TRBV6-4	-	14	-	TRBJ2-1	TGTGCCAGCCCTAGCGTCGCACCTGACAATGAGCAGTTCTTC	CASPSVAPDNEQFF
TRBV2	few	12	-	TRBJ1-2	TGTGCCAGCAGTGTAGCCTCCCCGAGCTACACCTTC	CASSVASPSYTF
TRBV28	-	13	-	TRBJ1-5	TGTGCCAGCACCACAAGGACTTATCAGCCCCAGCATTTT	CASTTRTYQPQHF
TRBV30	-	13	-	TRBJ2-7	TGTGCCTGGAGTTTTAGGGGGGGGCAAGGAGTGTACTTC	CAWSFRGGQGVYF
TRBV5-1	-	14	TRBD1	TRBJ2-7	TGCGCCAGCAGCGGGGACAGGGTGACCTACGAGCAGTACTTC	CASSGDRVTYEQYF
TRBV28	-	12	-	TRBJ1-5	TGTGCCAGCAGGACGAGCAATCAGCCCCAGCATTTT	CASRTSNQPQHF
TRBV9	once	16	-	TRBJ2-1	TGTGCCAGCAGCCCCGAGCGCGGGTCCAAGTACAATGAGCAGTTCTTC	CASSPERGSKYNEQFF
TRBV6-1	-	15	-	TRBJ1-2	TGTGCCAGCAGTGAAAGGCCCGCAGGGACACATGGCTACACCTTC	CASSERPAGTHGYTF
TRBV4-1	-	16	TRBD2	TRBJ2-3	TGCGCCAGCAGCCGCCGACTAGCGGGAGCTTCAGATACGCAGTATTTT	CASSRRLAGASDTQYF